These T cell receptor beta chains were read from a single sample in a study of cytomegalovirus exposure and HLA in healthy donors. Sequencing used immunoSEQ multiplex PCR; TCRdb keeps in-frame clones, though not all of them. The table lists 90,000 to 110,000 clones, 86% of them singletons. The sample taken for sequencing was PBMCs. Receptors were obtained from a woman aged 18-29 years in good health and CMV-seropositive. Each CDR3 is given with its conserved first and last residue. The D gene is left open where the match is weak. The size field is filled for only some rows; it gives once, few, many or a size class.

d_call j_call v_call clone_size cdr3_nt cdr3_aa
NA TRBJ2-2 TRBV5-5 NA TGTGCCAGCAGCCCCGGTGTTCGAGGGATCATCGGGGAGCTGTTTTTT CASSPGVRGIIGELFF
TRBD1 TRBJ1-5 TRBV19 once TGTGCCAGTAGTATCACCGACAGGGGGCCAAATCAGCCCCAGCATTTT CASSITDRGPNQPQHF
NA TRBJ2-7 TRBV29-1 once TGCAGCGCTTACCGGGACACGAGCTCCTACGAGCAGTACTTC CSAYRDTSSYEQYF
TRBD1 TRBJ2-7 TRBV6-5 once TGTGCCAGCAGTTACCGCCGGACAGGGGGAGTTTACGAGCAGTACTTC CASSYRRTGGVYEQYF
TRBD1 TRBJ1-2 TRBV27 NA TGTGCCAGCAGCTCTCCCCCCTCGACAGGGGCGGTGTGCACCTTC CASSSPPSTGAVCTF
NA TRBJ2-1 TRBV5-1 NA TGCGCCAGCAGGTTAGTAGAGTGGAATGAGCAGTTCTTC CASRLVEWNEQFF
TRBD1 TRBJ2-7 TRBV2 NA TGTGCCAGCAGCGCGGACAGGGGGGACTACGAGCAGTACTTC CASSADRGDYEQYF
TRBD1 TRBJ1-4 TRBV5-1 NA TGCGCCAGCAGCTCCGGGACAGCGAATGAAAAACTGTTTTTT CASSSGTANEKLFF
NA TRBJ1-6 TRBV5-1 NA TGCGCCAGCAGCTCCTTGGACGGGGAACGTAATTCACCCCTCCACTTT CASSSLDGERNSPLHF
NA TRBJ1-2 TRBV4-1 NA TGCGCCAGCAGCCAAAACAGTGGCTACACCTTC CASSQNSGYTF
NA TRBJ2-1 TRBV5-6 NA TGTGCCAGCAGCTTGGTCCTAGCTCTTCCCAATGAGCAGTTCTTC CASSLVLALPNEQFF
TRBD2 TRBJ2-3 TRBV11-1 NA TGTGCCAGCAGCTCCCGGCAAATAGCGGGAGATCTAACAGATACGCAGTATTTT CASSSRQIAGDLTDTQYF
TRBD1 TRBJ1-1 TRBV5-4 NA TGTGCCAGCAACTACGACAGGGTTGGGACTGAAGCTTTCTTT CASNYDRVGTEAFF
TRBD1 TRBJ1-2 TRBV29-1 few TGCAGCGTTGAGGACAGGGCTGGGGGCTACACCTTC CSVEDRAGGYTF
NA TRBJ2-3 TRBV5-6 NA TGTGCCAGCAGCTTGGTCCAGGGCGTTACAGATACGCAGTATTTT CASSLVQGVTDTQYF
NA TRBJ1-5 TRBV28 once TGTGCCAGCAGTTTAGTTCAGGTAGTCAATCAGCCCCAGCATTTT CASSLVQVVNQPQHF
TRBD2 TRBJ2-1 TRBV11-2 NA TGTGCCAGCAGCAAAAGGGGGGGGACTAGCGGATACAATGAGCAGTTCTTC CASSKRGGTSGYNEQFF
NA TRBJ1-5 TRBV28 NA TGTGCCAGCACCATATCGGGAGGCCAGCCCCAGCATTTT CASTISGGQPQHF
TRBD2 TRBJ2-5 TRBV15 few TGTGCCACCAGCATTTACTCTAGCGGTTACCGGCCGGAGACCCAGTACTTC CATSIYSSGYRPETQYF
NA TRBJ1-2 TRBV5-1 NA TGCGCCAGCAGCTTCCATGAGACTAACTATGGCTACACCTTC CASSFHETNYGYTF
NA TRBJ1-2 TRBV6-5 NA TGTGCCAGCAGTCCCTCAGGACAGCCCTATGGCTACACCTTC CASSPSGQPYGYTF
TRBD2 TRBJ2-1 TRBV7-6 NA TGTGCCAGCAGCCCGACTAGCGGGGGGTCTACTGAGCAGTTCTTC CASSPTSGGSTEQFF
NA TRBJ2-7 TRBV28 NA TGTGCCAGCAGTTTATTATCAGGGGCAAAGCAGTACTTC CASSLLSGAKQYF
NA TRBJ2-3 TRBV15 NA TGTGCCACCAGCAGAGAGAGACTGAGCACAGATACGCAGTATTTT CATSRERLSTDTQYF
TRBD1 TRBJ1-6 TRBV4-1 NA TGCGCCAGCAGCCAGTACCGGGACAGGGCCTCCTCACCCCTCCACTTT CASSQYRDRASSPLHF
NA TRBJ1-2 TRBV5-6 NA TGTGCCAGCAGCTTGGACGCCCTACCTAACTATGGCTACACCTTC CASSLDALPNYGYTF
NA TRBJ1-6 TRBV6-5 NA TGTGCCAGCAGTTACTTCGGACAGTCCTATAATTCACCCCTCCACTTT CASSYFGQSYNSPLHF
TRBD1 TRBJ2-5 TRBV9 NA TGTGCCAGCAGCGTCGCGGACAGGGCATCCGTGGAGACCCAGTACTTC CASSVADRASVETQYF
TRBD2 TRBJ2-2 TRBV11-2 NA TGTGCCAGCAGCTTAGGAAGCGGGATGTCCGGGGAGCTGTTTTTT CASSLGSGMSGELFF
NA TRBJ1-1 TRBV6-5 once TGTGCCAGCAGAACAGGGCCGACATCGAGTACTGAAGCTTTCTTT CASRTGPTSSTEAFF
NA TRBJ1-2 TRBV29-1 NA TGCAGCGTTGAATCAAGCCCCTACTATGGCTACACCTTC CSVESSPYYGYTF
NA TRBJ2-7 TRBV5-1 NA TGCGCCAGCAGTTCAGGGTTCGACGAGCAGTACTTC CASSSGFDEQYF
NA TRBJ2-2 TRBV4-1 NA TGCGCCAGCAGCCCGGGGGATGGACGCCGGCCCGGGGAGCTGTTTTTT CASSPGDGRRPGELFF